The 19 T cell receptor beta chains in this list originate from one sample, sequenced in a study of blood T cell repertoires in COVID-19. The repertoire was sequenced with immunoSEQ multiplex PCR; TCRdb's copy has only in-frame clones and lacks some. The data contain over 250,000 clones, around 90% of them singletons. The sample was PBMCs or T cells enriched from blood (not recorded which). The receptors were sampled from a man aged 55-75 years who had recovered from COVID-19.

The J gene is TRBJ1-1, the V gene TRBV7-9, with D perhaps matching TRBD1 (6 bases). This CDR3 has 13 amino acids. With 6 bases removed from V and 1 base from J, the gap between germline ends came to 9 bases. Germline loops: CDR1 SEHNR, CDR2 FQNEAQ (reference sequence). This chain's CDR3 is CASRTGQNTEAFF. For the CDR3, the DNA is TGTGCCAGCAGGACGGGACAGAACACTGAAGCTTTCTTT.

The chain combines TRBV18 with TRBJ1-6; 10 nucleotides match TRBD1. This CDR3 region has 14 residues. Unmatched junction bases numbered 3, after V lost 3 bases and J lost 10 bases. In germline, CDR1 is KGHSH, CDR2 LQKENI. The DNA for the CDR3 is TGTGCCAGCTCACCGGGACAGGGGATGTCACCCCTCCACTTT. Its translation: CASSPGQGMSPLHF.

This rearrangement joins TRBV5-1 to TRBJ1-1, with a weak D call TRBD1 (5 bases). The ends were cut back, 4 bases at V and 8 bases at J, with 15 bases in the middle. The CDR3 is 13 amino acids. Per the germline V gene, CDR1 is SGHRS and CDR2 is YFSETQ. CDR3 residues: CASSPTGTSEAFF. The CDR3 DNA follows: TGCGCCAGCAGCCCGACGGGGACTTCCGAAGCTTTCTTT. The full variable domain, completed using reference TRBV5-1 and TRBJ1-1, is KAGVTQTPRYLIKTRGQQVTLSCSPISGHRSVSWYQQTPGQGLQFLFEYFSETQRNKGNFPGRFSGRQFSNSRSEMNVSTLELGDSALYLCASSPTGTSEAFFGQGTRLTVV.

The count of this clone is one. The chain combines TRBV30 with TRBJ2-7, with D perhaps TRBD1 (5 bases). V shed 0 bases and J shed 6 bases, with 12 bases lying between them. Germline CDR1 and CDR2: GTSNPN and SVGIG (reference sequence). There are 13 residues in the CDR3. The CDR3 region is CAWSVSGIGEQYF. CDR3 coding DNA: TGTGCCTGGAGTGTATCAGGGATCGGCGAGCAGTACTTC. The variable domain in full, completed from reference TRBV30 and TRBJ2-7, reads SQTIHQWPATLVQPVGSPLSLECTVEGTSNPNLYWYRQAAGRGLQLLFYSVGIGQISSEVPQNLSASRPQDRQFILSSKKLLLSDSGFYLCAWSVSGIGEQYFGPGTRLTVT.

The V gene is TRBV9, the J gene TRBJ1-2; a possible D gene is TRBD1 (5 bases). Trimming stripped 0 bases from V and 5 bases from J, with 8 bases between. CDR3 length: 13 residues. Germline-derived CDR1 and CDR2 are SGDLS and YYNGEE. CDR3: CASSVESGYGYTF. CDR3 bases: TGTGCCAGCAGCGTAGAGTCAGGGTATGGCTACACCTTC.

This clone came up once. V and J are TRBV10-3 and TRBJ2-3; 8 bases map to TRBD1. After removal of 3 bases from V and 5 bases from J, the junction contained 7 bases not matched to a gene. The CDR3 sequence is 15 residues long. The germline V gene encodes CDR1 ENHRY and CDR2 SYGVKD. For the CDR3, the DNA is TGTGCCATCAGTGAAAGGCAGGGGGCCATAGATACGCAGTATTTT. Protein sequence: CAISERQGAIDTQYF.

The rearrangement joins TRBV6-5 to TRBJ2-2; D gene unclear. The V gene lost 2 bases and the J gene lost 5 bases, with 9 bases spanning the gap. The CDR3 runs 14 residues. Germline CDR1 and CDR2: MNHEY and SVGAGI. The CDR3 is CASSYNAETGELFF. CDR3 DNA sequence: TGTGCCAGCAGTTACAACGCGGAGACCGGGGAGCTGTTTTTT.

The chain is built from TRBV24-1 and TRBJ1-3; D perhaps matches TRBD1 (5 bases). The CDR3 is made up of 13 amino acids. V was shortened by 9 bases and J by 0 bases, with 8 bases between the two germline ends. Germline V gene lookup returns CDR1 KGHDR and CDR2 SFDVKD. DNA of the CDR3: TGTGCCACCCGCAGGGACTCTGGAAACACCATATATTTT. It specifies CATRRDSGNTIYF.

In regard to this clone: This CDR3 is also generated by other DNA sequences in the sample. The chain couples TRBV5-6 to TRBJ1-1, with a possible D match to TRBD1 (6 bases). V was clipped by 4 bases and J by 2 bases, with 9 bases between them. Germline CDR1 SGHDT, CDR2 YYEEEE. CDR3 size: 13 residues. The CDR3 DNA sequence: TGTGCCAGCAGCACGGACAGCAACACTGAAGCTTTCTTT. It translates to CASSTDSNTEAFF. Full variable domain (outside the CDR3, taken from reference TRBV5-6 and TRBJ1-1): DAGVTQSPTHLIKTRGQQVTLRCSPKSGHDTVSWYQQALGQGPQFIFQYYEEEERQRGNFPDRFSGHQFPNYSSELNVNALLLGDSALYLCASSTDSNTEAFFGQGTRLTVV.

The chain uses TRBV6-6 and TRBJ2-1; 11 nucleotides agree with TRBD2. This CDR3 region has 15 residues. Trimming cost V 5 bases and J 4 bases; bases outside gene matches: 4. Germline lookup yields CDR1 MNHNY and CDR2 SVGAGI (reference sequence). CDR3 sequence: CASSKLAGAYNEQFF. The CDR3 nucleotides are TGTGCCAGCAGTAAACTAGCGGGGGCATACAATGAGCAGTTCTTC.

The chain couples TRBV7-9 to TRBJ1-1, with a weak D call TRBD1 (5 bases). V lost 3 bases and J 0 bases, leaving 11 bases between the germline ends. The germline V gene has CDR1 SEHNR and CDR2 FQNEAQ (reference sequence). The CDR3 runs to 15 residues. The CDR3 spells CASSLGRALNTEAFF. CDR3 nucleotide sequence: TGTGCCAGCAGCTTGGGCAGGGCCTTGAACACTGAAGCTTTCTTT.

V and J are TRBV7-2 and TRBJ1-1, with no clear D. Trimming took off 4 bases at V and 4 bases at J, with 10 bases between the two ends. There are 13 residues in the CDR3. The germline V gene encodes CDR1 SGHTA and CDR2 FQGNSA. The CDR3 sequence is CASSSLVSTEAFF. CDR3 in DNA: TGTGCCAGCAGCTCCCTTGTTTCCACTGAAGCTTTCTTT.

The V call is TRBV19, the J call TRBJ1-5; no clear D gene. CDR1 and CDR2 from the germline V gene are LNHDA and SQIVND (reference sequence). The CDR3 covers 13 residues. V dropped 10 bases and J dropped 1 base, with 11 bases sitting between them. The CDR3: CATSRESNQPQHF. CDR3 bases: TGTGCCACCTCGAGGGAGAGCAATCAGCCCCAGCATTTT. Supplemented by reference TRBV19 and TRBJ1-5, the full variable domain reads DGGITQSPKYLFRKEGQNVTLSCEQNLNHDAMYWYRQDPGQGLRLIYYSQIVNDFQKGDIAEGYSVSREKKESFPLTVTSAQKNPTAFYLCATSRESNQPQHFGDGTRLSIL.

This rearrangement joins TRBV5-1 to TRBJ2-7; the D gene is possibly TRBD2 (6 bases). The CDR3 covers 16 residues. V lost 4 bases and J 2 bases, leaving 19 bases between the germline ends. Germline V CDR1 and CDR2: SGHRS, YFSETQ. The CDR3 coding sequence is TGCGCCAGCAGCCCGGCTTCGTGGGGGGAGGCCTACGAGCAGTACTTC. Translating it yields CASSPASWGEAYEQYF.

The chain combines TRBV6-2 or TRBV6-3 with TRBJ1-6; D not certain. V was cut by 2 bases and J by 9 bases, with 8 bases left in between. CDR1 is MNHEY, CDR2 SVGEGT, per germline. This CDR3 has 13 residues. In nucleotides, the CDR3 is TGTGCCAGCAGTTACGCCCCCGGTTCACCCCTCCACTTT. Protein sequence: CASSYAPGSPLHF.

The rearrangement uses TRBV2 and TRBJ2-7, with 7 positions matching TRBD2. After removal of 8 bases from V and 0 bases from J, the junction contained 4 bases not matched to a gene. This CDR3 is 13 amino acids long. Germline CDR1 reads SNHLY; CDR2 reads FYNNEI. CDR3 DNA sequence: TGTGCCAGCGACGGCGGGAGCTCCTACGAGCAGTACTTC. As protein: CASDGGSSYEQYF.

The V gene is TRBV9, the J gene TRBJ1-2, with 7 bases aligning to TRBD1. V lost 5 bases, J lost 4 bases, and 5 bases stayed unmatched. The CDR3 runs to 13 residues. The germline gives CDR1 SGDLS, CDR2 YYNGEE. CDR3 loop: CASRGTEIYGYTF. CDR3 sequence (DNA): TGTGCCAGCAGGGGGACAGAAATCTATGGCTACACCTTC.

This clone showed up just a few times. The genes are TRBV19 and TRBJ1-5; TRBD1 is a possible D gene (6 bases). Per the germline V gene, CDR1 is LNHDA and CDR2 is SQIVND (reference sequence). The CDR3 runs to 14 residues. V was trimmed by 4 bases and J by 7 bases, leaving 14 bases between them. The CDR3 DNA is TGTGCCAGTAGTAATTCCCTGGGGGCCCAGCCCCAGCATTTT. This codes for CASSNSLGAQPQHF.

The rearrangement uses TRBV4-2 and TRBJ1-3; D ambiguous. Germline-derived CDR1 and CDR2 are LGHNA and YNFKEQ. The CDR3 has 16 residues. With 0 bases removed from V and 4 bases from J, the gap between germline ends came to 13 bases. For the CDR3, the DNA is TGTGCCAGCAGCCAAGATTTCCCTACCTCAGGAAACACCATATATTTT. Its translation is CASSQDFPTSGNTIYF.